This T cell receptor (beta chain) derives from a study of T-cell reconstitution after alpha-beta-depleted transplantation in children. Preparation of the TCRbeta library was carried out with unique molecular identifiers. TCRdb recomputed calls from the PCR reads with MiXCR, one row per CDR3 protein. The sample holds hundreds of thousands of distinct CDR3 sequences, roughly a tenth seen once. As to this clonotype: Its antigen is undetermined.

Study results and caveats: Fresh T-cell production supplied most of the T-cell counts and diversity seen one year after transplant.

Germline assignment: CDR1 DFQATT and CDR2 SNEGSKA (reference sequence). Trimming took 1 base from V and 9 from J, leaving 16 bases between them. This CDR3 spans 14 amino acids. The V gene is TRBV20-1, the J gene TRBJ1-5; D might be TRBD1 (5 bases). The receptor was derived from a boy in the first two years of life with acute myeloid leukemia, due to receive a stem cell transplant. The sequencing used PBMCs, collected before TCRalphabeta/CD19-depleted stem cell transplant. CDR3 loop: CSARVGESQRPQHF. The CDR3 nucleotides are TGCAGTGCTAGAGTAGGGGAATCCCAGAGGCCCCAGCATTTT.